This TCR beta chain was obtained from a study of blood T cell repertoires in COVID-19 (TCRdb year 2020). The study in broad terms: Samples covering the acute and convalescent phases of COVID-19 were provided by collaborators in the United States, Italy and Spain. The material from the prospective study consisted of cDNA or gDNA derived from T cells, B-cell-depleted T cells, or PBMCs. Subjects who had been exposed to COVID-19, were actively infected with it, or had recovered from it provided the deeply sampled blood TCRbeta repertoires that made up the dataset. A freely available public database, intended as a resource for researchers studying the immune response to SARS-CoV-2, is where the repertoires were released. The samples were drawn from the first 160 participants of the ongoing ImmuneRACE study and from 950 to 1,500 subjects provided by 6 global collaborators. Sample metadata almost always included a de-identified subject ID, COVID-19 status, age in years and sex. Where HLA class I and class II types were available, the types were taken from metadata supplied by the sample provider, not from assay-based typing. The investigation overall reported the following: The amount of clinical and demographic metadata varied by source and participant and was provided uncurated.

TCRbeta CDR3 regions were amplified from genomic DNA by means of the immunoSEQ Assay, a bias-controlled multiplex PCR. In the authors' own workflow: The number of nucleated cells in each sample was estimated from the amplification of reference gene primers within the assay. Sequence reads were collapsed and filtered to measure the absolute abundance of every unique TCRbeta CDR3 rearrangement. For each sample, productive Simpson clonality was calculated as the square root of Simpson's diversity index over productive rearrangements. In TCRdb, the immuneACCESS table is reduced to in-frame sequences with V and J assigned. These tables do not hold every clone; where another copy was compared, an unresolved V gene accounts for under half, and the others remain unexplained. That table supplies the V and J calls and clone size; D and trimming were determined from the DNA. The sample table records 100,000 to 150,000 clones; approximately 84% of these occur just once. In total, the top ten clones hold over 9% of the sample.

To note about this clone: The antigen it binds to is not known. Base-call qualities are not available, and no considerably larger clone is one nucleotide away.

V is reduced by 8 bases and J by 3 bases, leaving a spacing of 19 bases between them. Via the germline V gene, CDR1 is SQVTM and CDR2 ANQGSEA. The CDR3 covers 14 residues, taking in both the cysteine and the phenylalanine. Here the CDR3 DNA is all that survives: 42 bases in frame from base 1. Whole blood was collected in K2EDTA tubes by collaborating institutions according to the institutions' own protocols. For TCRbeta analysis, collaborators shipped samples as frozen whole blood, isolated PBMCs, or DNA extracted from either of those sample types. The receptor was isolated from a woman in her sixties with acute or convalescent COVID-19. The rearranged segments are TRBV29-1 and TRBJ1-1, with TRBD1 as a weak D call on 5 bases. The sample consisted of peripheral blood. The CDR3 region: CSSQDRAGDTEAFF. The bases read TGCAGCTCGCAAGACCGAGCGGGGGACACTGAAGCTTTCTTT. Joined to the reference TRBV29-1 and TRBJ1-1 proteins, this CDR3 gives the full variable domain: SAVISQKPSRDICQRGTSLTIQCQVDSQVTMMFWYRQQPGQSLTLIATANQGSEATYESGFVIDKFPISRPNLTFSTLTVSNMSPEDSSIYLCSSQDRAGDTEAFFGQGTRLTVV.